This T cell receptor beta chain was profiled in a study of T cells after yellow fever vaccination (dated by TCRdb to 2018 to 2020). Broadly, across the study: Libraries from fractions with low cell numbers were prepared with the SMART-Seq v4 Ultra Low Input RNA kit. Blood was drawn at multiple timepoints before and after primary and secondary immunization, with bulk PBMC replicates and cell subsets isolated. To follow T-cell clones before and after primary and booster YFV17D yellow fever vaccination, bulk TCR alpha and beta repertoires were sequenced over time. The cohort comprised two healthy male donors, one aged 18 to 30 and one aged 30 to 40 years. The paper's findings and limits, for the study overall: Compared with the primary T-cell response, the secondary T-cell response was weaker but faster, peaking on day 5 rather than day 15. Only a couple of donors were included in the study, so the extent to which the findings can be generalized is limited. Because abundant contaminating clonotypes from the bulk population could be contained in FACS-sorted repertoires, computational filtering was required. A small fraction of clonotypes appeared in both the CD4 and CD8 compartments, likely as a result of convergent recombination. After the booster, most of the clones that had expanded following primary vaccination were detected again (approximately 96% of CD4 and around 90% of CD8), which suggests that memory was broadly maintained.

The sample's treatment or condition, from its label and the paper: live attenuated yellow fever vaccine strain. At each blood-draw timepoint, two biological replicates of bulk PBMCs were collected. A standard Ficoll-Paque protocol was used to isolate PBMCs from peripheral blood. TriZol was used to extract RNA from bulk PBMCs, from CD4 and CD8 fractions, and from dextramer-positive and dextramer-negative fractions. About this clonotype itself: Its target antigen remains unknown. No per-base quality is available; no much larger clone lies one base away.

CDR1 is given as SGHTA and CDR2 as FQGNSA, both from the germline V gene. Reading from cysteine to phenylalanine, the CDR3 counts 15 amino acids. The retained sequence is limited to the CDR3, 45 bases, with the frame set at the first base. Deletion took 2 bases off V and 5 bases off J, with a span of 12 bases between the germline ends. TCR cDNA was synthesized by 5'RACE template switching, through which a universal primer site and unique molecular identifiers were introduced. cDNA synthesis was primed from both the TCR alpha and TCR beta constant segments. Libraries were amplified in two PCR steps, with sample barcodes and sequencing adapters added in the second step. Sequencing of libraries was done on Illumina HiSeq 2500 (2x100 bp) or NovaSeq (2x150 bp). The authors processed their data as follows. MIGEC handled demultiplexing of reads and collapsing into UMI consensus sequences, while MiXCR performed V(D)J alignment. Vaccine-responding clonotypes were defined with edgeR using replicate PBMC samples, requiring FDR below 0.01 and a log2 fold change above 5 up to day 15. Each bulk clonotype was labeled CD4 or CD8 based on which sequenced repertoire, CD4 or CD8, contained the clonotype at higher abundance. TCRdb handled the public reads itself, with Q25 trimming in fastp and clone calling in MiXCR, and kept productive beta chains. Entries are consolidated by CDR3 protein sequence, retaining the most common genes and DNA. The V and J calls follow TCRdb's processing rather than the paper's. This sample gives some 550,000 distinct CDR3 sequences in total; approximately 21% of them show up just once. Roughly an eighth of the sample goes to the ten largest clones.

The rearrangement combines TRBV7-2 with TRBJ1-4, with TRBD1 as a weak D call on 6 bases. The sequence derives from a man younger than 45 who received the YFV17D yellow fever vaccine. Sequenced material: PBMCs, taken 15 days after the yellow fever booster vaccination. The CDR3 region: CASSLWGLENEKLFF. The nucleotide sequence is given as TGTGCCAGCAGCTTATGGGGGCTAGAAAATGAAAAACTGTTTTTT.